This TCR beta chain is from a study of human T cells and chemical hapten exposure. Overall study findings and caveats: It should be noted that donors had alopecia, so their immune response may differ from healthy people's.

The time point denotes: pre-sensitization, week 0. Treatment meaning: therapeutic diphenylcyclopropenone sensitization with weekly scalp DPC. TCRdb reprocessed the RACE reads with MiXCR, giving one entry per CDR3 protein. This sample has some 250,000 distinct CDR3 sequences; 7.5% to 9% occur once, and the top ten carry 1.2%. This clonotype has only a few counts. The antigen is not known. This CDR3 has 16 amino acids. Trimming removed 4 bases at V and 6 bases at J, with 20 bases between. In germline, CDR1 is SGHKS, CDR2 YYEKEE (reference sequence). The receptor comes from a man between 18 and 35 years old with alopecia areata. Some clones in this sample may be carry-over from other donors' samples. Sequenced material: whole blood, taken in connection with sensitization to the hapten diphenylcyclopropenone (DPC). The chain recombines TRBV5-5 with TRBJ1-5, with a weak D call TRBD1 (5 bases). CDR3 protein: CASSLSTGAGGQPQHF. As DNA, the CDR3 is TGTGCCAGCAGCCTGTCCACCGGGGCCGGGGGTCAGCCCCAGCATTTT.